The source of this TCR beta chain is a study of B cell selection in AIRE deficiency. The germline CDR1 and CDR2 sequences are SGHTA and FQGNSA. The CDR3 totals 14 residues. Between the trimmed V and J ends, which lost 4 bases and 2 bases, there was a span of 11 bases. The data were produced by immunoSEQ multiplex PCR, yet TCRdb's version contains in-frame clones alone and is incomplete. Of about 27,000 clones in the sample, nearly 97% were seen once. CD4+CD127+ cells were sorted as the conventional CD4 T cells. The sample taken for sequencing was CD4+CD127+ conventional T cells sorted from PBMCs. The sequence derives from a human donor in good health. The chain carries TRBV7-2 and TRBJ2-5; possible D gene TRBD2, 6 bases. The CDR3 spells CASSSPGLQETQYF. The CDR3 nucleotides are TGTGCCAGCAGCTCCCCGGGACTGCAAGAGACCCAGTACTTC.